This is a list of T cell receptor beta chains from one sample in a study of blood T cell repertoires in COVID-19. The method was immunoSEQ multiplex PCR; TCRdb's version includes in-frame clones alone and lacks a portion of them. The sample records approximately 50,000 clones, about 91% being singletons. Sequencing was performed on peripheral blood. The receptors derive from a man between 50 and 59 years old with active COVID-19. Both conserved end residues are part of each CDR3. The order of the fields is CDR3 protein, CDR3 DNA, clone size, D gene, J gene, V gene. A D gene is named only where the DNA matches it firmly. Rows may omit the clone size; those that give it use once, few, many or a size class.

CASSPILTGNYGYTF | TGTGCCAGCAGCCCAATCTTGACGGGGAACTATGGCTACACCTTC | . | . | TRBJ1-2 | TRBV3-1/TRBV3-2
CASSPSPPVTDTQYF | TGCGCCAGCAGTCCGTCCCCCCCAGTCACAGATACGCAGTATTTT | . | . | TRBJ2-3 | TRBV5-1
CASSVGLAGGITDTQYF | TGTGCCAGCAGCGTAGGACTAGCGGGGGGGATAACAGATACGCAGTATTTT | . | TRBD2 | TRBJ2-3 | TRBV9
CASSPRGLNTEAFF | TGTGCCAGCAGCCCGAGGGGGTTGAACACTGAAGCTTTCTTT | . | . | TRBJ1-1 | TRBV13
CASSTSGQTPWEQYF | TGTGCCAGCAGCACATCGGGACAAACCCCCTGGGAGCAGTACTTC | once | . | TRBJ2-7 | TRBV7-2
CASSEGTGRGETQYF | TGTGCCAGCAGTGAAGGGACAGGGCGAGGGGAGACCCAGTACTTC | . | TRBD1 | TRBJ2-5 | TRBV2
CASSSRLASVTRDNEQYF | TGTGCCAGCAGCTCCCGACTAGCGTCCGTTACCCGTGATAACGAGCAGTACTTC | . | TRBD2 | TRBJ2-7 | TRBV7-8
CASSNRGSSYEQYF | TGTGCCAGTAGTAACCGAGGCAGCTCCTACGAGCAGTACTTC | . | . | TRBJ2-7 | TRBV19
CASSLGASGANVLTF | TGTGCCAGCAGCTTAGGGGCATCTGGGGCCAACGTCCTGACTTTC | . | . | TRBJ2-6 | TRBV7-9
CASGLYSGARYCTF | TGTGCTAGTGGTTTATACTCAGGGGCGCGGTATTGCACCTTC | . | . | TRBJ1-2 | TRBV12-5
CATSDQDTGATGVYGYTF | TGTGCCACCAGTGACCAAGATACAGGGGCAACCGGGGTCTATGGCTACACCTTC | . | TRBD1 | TRBJ1-2 | TRBV24-1
CSVAGTGRNNEQFF | TGCAGCGTAGCCGGGACAGGGCGGAACAATGAGCAGTTCTTC | . | TRBD1 | TRBJ2-1 | TRBV29-1
CASSQGRDSFPQGQYF | TGCGCCAGCAGCCAAGGACGGGACTCTTTTCCGCAAGGGCAGTACTTC | . | . | TRBJ2-7 | TRBV4-1
CASSKTSWGSYEQYF | TGTGCCAGCAGCAAGACTAGCTGGGGGTCCTACGAGCAGTACTTC | . | TRBD2 | TRBJ2-7 | TRBV27
CASSPGQLPDTQYF | TGCGCCAGCAGCCCCGGCCAACTACCTGATACGCAGTATTTT | . | . | TRBJ2-3 | TRBV5-1
CAWNGGLNQPQHF | TGTGCCTGGAACGGGGGGCTCAATCAGCCCCAGCATTTT | few | . | TRBJ1-5 | TRBV30
CATSRVGGTYEQYF | TGTGCCACCAGCAGGGTGGGGGGTACCTACGAGCAGTACTTC | . | . | TRBJ2-7 | TRBV15
CASLTGRGTDTQYF | TGTGCCAGTCTAACCGGGCGGGGCACAGATACGCAGTATTTT | . | . | TRBJ2-3 | TRBV2
CASSQSMGGTEAFF | TGTGCCAGCAGCCAATCCATGGGGGGGACTGAAGCTTTCTTT | . | . | TRBJ1-1 | TRBV14
CASSTRQVRAFF | TGTGCCAGCAGTACCCGACAGGTTCGGGCTTTCTTT | once | . | TRBJ1-1 | TRBV12-3/TRBV12-4
CASSLMGQVNQPQHF | TGTGCCAGCAGTTTAATGGGACAGGTCAATCAGCCCCAGCATTTT | once | TRBD1 | TRBJ1-5 | TRBV28
CASGLRGTDTQYF | TGTGCTAGTGGTTTGAGGGGAACAGATACGCAGTATTTT | . | . | TRBJ2-3 | TRBV12-5
CASSQESGSGGYYEQYF | TGTGCCAGCAGCCAAGAGTCAGGTAGCGGAGGCTACTACGAGCAGTACTTC | . | . | TRBJ2-7 | TRBV3-1/TRBV3-2
CASSGAVGTEAFF | TGTGCCAGCAGCGGAGCGGTCGGCACTGAAGCTTTCTTT | once | . | TRBJ1-1 | TRBV7-9
CASSQAINRNTEAFF | TGTGCCAGCAGCCAAGCCATTAACAGAAACACTGAAGCTTTCTTT | . | . | TRBJ1-1 | TRBV3-1/TRBV3-2
CASSFDNSRVYEQYF | TGTGCCAGCAGCTTTGATAATAGTCGCGTTTACGAGCAGTACTTC | . | . | TRBJ2-7 | TRBV7-2
CASSPGTGGVWYQPQHF | TGCGCCAGCAGCCCCGGGACAGGGGGCGTTTGGTATCAGCCCCAGCATTTT | . | TRBD1 | TRBJ1-5 | TRBV4-1
CASSLGPDGGRDTQYF | TGTGCCAGCAGCTTAGGACCCGACGGGGGGCGAGATACGCAGTATTTT | once | . | TRBJ2-3 | TRBV11-1
CASRRGQEGYTF | TGTGCCAGCAGACGTGGACAAGAAGGCTACACCTTC | . | . | TRBJ1-2 | TRBV12-3/TRBV12-4
CASSEAGDNTGELFF | TGTGCCAGCAGTGAGGCGGGGGATAACACCGGGGAGCTGTTTTTT | . | TRBD2 | TRBJ2-2 | TRBV6-4
CASSFPTGQGVTDTQYF | TGTGCCAGCAGCTTCCCCACTGGGCAGGGGGTCACAGATACGCAGTATTTT | once | TRBD1 | TRBJ2-3 | TRBV7-9
CASSSVPESSYTF | TGTGCCAGCAGCTCCGTACCCGAATCTAGCTACACCTTC | . | . | TRBJ1-2 | TRBV7-2
CASSETGEYTQYF | TGCGCCAGCAGCGAGACAGGGGAATATACGCAGTATTTT | . | TRBD1 | TRBJ2-3 | TRBV4-1
CASRFQGTSTEAFF | TGTGCCAGCCGGTTCCAGGGGACTAGCACTGAAGCTTTCTTT | . | . | TRBJ1-1 | TRBV2
CASSPTGVRTEAFF | TGTGCCAGCAGCCCGACAGGGGTTAGGACTGAAGCTTTCTTT | . | TRBD1 | TRBJ1-1 | TRBV6-5
CASSLFPGQSQYF | TGTGCCAGCAGCTTATTTCCTGGGCAGTCGCAGTACTTC | . | . | TRBJ2-7 | TRBV11-3
CASSLGTSGRANEQFF | TGTGCCAGCAGCTTGGGGACTAGCGGGAGGGCCAATGAGCAGTTCTTC | . | TRBD2 | TRBJ2-1 | TRBV5-4
CASSLRQTEDTQYF | TGTGCCAGCTCACTTCGACAGACCGAAGATACGCAGTATTTT | . | . | TRBJ2-3 | TRBV18
CASSPRQGAEGYTF | TGTGCCAGCAGTCCCCGACAGGGGGCGGAAGGCTACACCTTC | . | TRBD1 | TRBJ1-2 | TRBV6-6
CASTLGQAADGYTF | TGTGCCAGCACTCTAGGACAGGCCGCGGATGGCTACACCTTC | . | TRBD1 | TRBJ1-2 | TRBV7-2
CASSRTTEVRQPQHF | TGCGCCAGCAGCCGAACCACGGAGGTAAGGCAGCCCCAGCATTTT | . | . | TRBJ1-5 | TRBV4-1
CASSTALPGEAFF | TGTGCCAGCAGTACCGCCCTTCCAGGTGAAGCTTTCTTT | . | . | TRBJ1-1 | TRBV6-2/TRBV6-3
CASSQDNRGNQPQHF | TGTGCCAGCAGCCAAGATAACAGGGGTAATCAGCCCCAGCATTTT | . | TRBD1 | TRBJ1-5 | TRBV4-2
CASSYIQGLNTEAFF | TGTGCCAGCAGTTACATACAGGGTTTGAACACTGAAGCTTTCTTT | . | . | TRBJ1-1 | TRBV6-5
CASSPQGARHEQYF | TGTGCCAGCAGCCCTCAGGGGGCGAGACACGAGCAGTACTTC | . | TRBD1 | TRBJ2-7 | TRBV5-4
CASSQDEASGTDTQYF | TGTGCCAGCAGCCAAGATGAGGCTAGCGGCACAGATACGCAGTATTTT | . | . | TRBJ2-3 | TRBV4-2
CASSSRPGQGSDTQYF | TGTGCCAGCAGCTCTCGACCGGGACAGGGTTCAGATACGCAGTATTTT | . | TRBD1 | TRBJ2-3 | TRBV11-3
CASKTGGAGANVLTF | TGTGCCAGCAAAACAGGGGGCGCTGGGGCCAACGTCCTGACTTTC | . | TRBD1 | TRBJ2-6 | TRBV6-5
CASRGTSHISGEQYF | TGTGCCAGCAGAGGTACTAGCCATATATCCGGGGAGCAGTACTTC | . | . | TRBJ2-7 | TRBV2
CSTLGAAWVNTEAFF | TGCAGCACCCTGGGGGCCGCATGGGTGAACACTGAAGCTTTCTTT | . | . | TRBJ1-1 | TRBV29-1
CSVDGIPNTGELFF | TGCAGCGTTGACGGGATTCCGAACACCGGGGAGCTGTTTTTT | once | . | TRBJ2-2 | TRBV29-1
CASSPRGLASGIQYF | TGTGCCAGCAGCCCCCGCGGACTAGCGTCGGGGATTCAGTACTTC | once | TRBD2 | TRBJ2-4 | TRBV11-2
CASRVGQGREQYF | TGTGCCAGCAGGGTTGGACAGGGACGCGAGCAGTACTTC | . | TRBD1 | TRBJ2-7 | TRBV12-3/TRBV12-4
CASRGREDYGTEAFF | TGTGCCAGCAGGGGGCGCGAGGATTATGGCACTGAAGCTTTCTTT | . | TRBD1 | TRBJ1-1 | TRBV30
CASSNDRFGTDTQYF | TGTGCCAGCAGCAATGACAGGTTCGGCACAGATACGCAGTATTTT | once | . | TRBJ2-3 | TRBV21-1
CASSERSGGSPLHF | TGCGCCAGCAGTGAGAGATCAGGGGGCTCACCCCTCCACTTT | . | TRBD1 | TRBJ1-6 | TRBV10-2
CASSNPGAAGLNEQFF | TGTGCCAGTAGTAACCCTGGCGCAGCGGGCCTTAATGAGCAGTTCTTC | . | . | TRBJ2-1 | TRBV19